These T cell receptor beta chains were read from a single sample in a study of OX40 agonist ivuxolimab in advanced cancers. This table comes from immunoSEQ multiplex PCR, and its TCRdb copy is limited to in-frame clones, with some not included. Of tens of thousands of clones in the sample, approximately 81% were seen once. Specimen: CD4+ or CD8+ T cells sorted from blood, collected in a trial of the OX40 agonist ivuxolimab. The receptors originated from an adult with an advanced solid tumor such as melanoma, head and neck, liver or kidney cancer. CDR3s include the opening cysteine and the closing phenylalanine or tryptophan. Fields, in order: clone size, D gene, J gene, V gene, CDR3 DNA, CDR3 protein. The D gene is left open where the match is weak. A clone size is listed for some rows: how often the clone was seen (once, few, many), or a class if it is expanded.

>NA|TRBD1|TRBJ1-2|TRBV9
TGTGCCAGCAGCGTAGAACCCTCTGTTTGGGACAGGGGCTATGGCTACACCTTC
CASSVEPSVWDRGYGYTF
>NA|NA|TRBJ2-5|TRBV11-2
TGTGCCAGCAGCTTATGGAGGGGTAACCAAGAGACCCAGTACTTC
CASSLWRGNQETQYF
>NA|TRBD1|TRBJ2-7|TRBV2
TGTGCCAGCAGATCAGGGGGCGAGCAGTACTTC
CASRSGGEQYF
>few|NA|TRBJ1-5|TRBV18
TGTGCCAGCTCACCACCAACCGGCTCTCAGCATTTT
CASSPPTGSQHF
>medium-sized|TRBD2|TRBJ2-7|TRBV9
TGTGCCAGCAGCACCGGACTAGCACGCTACGAGCAGTACTTC
CASSTGLARYEQYF
>NA|NA|TRBJ1-1|TRBV6-5
TGTGCCAGCAGACCGACATTGGGGGAAGCTTTCTTT
CASRPTLGEAFF
>NA|NA|TRBJ2-5|TRBV4-1
TGCGCTAGCAGCCAAGAACCAGGTTCAGGTGCCCAGTACTTC
CASSQEPGSGAQYF
>NA|TRBD1|TRBJ1-6|TRBV7-3
TGTGCCAGCAGCTCCACCGGGACAGGAGGTTCACCCCTCCACTTT
CASSSTGTGGSPLHF
>few|TRBD1|TRBJ2-1|TRBV5-1
TGCGCCAGCAGCTTGGCAGGGGGACAGGGGTACGGTGAGCAGTTCTTC
CASSLAGGQGYGEQFF
>NA|NA|TRBJ1-1|TRBV4-3
TGCGCCAGCAGCCAAGGTATCAGACTGAACACTGAAGCTTTCTTT
CASSQGIRLNTEAFF
>NA|NA|TRBJ2-7|TRBV7-2
TGTGCCAGCAGCCCCGGCTTCGGCAGAAGCTCCTACGAGCAGTACTTC
CASSPGFGRSSYEQYF
>NA|NA|TRBJ2-7|TRBV7-2
TGTGCCAGCAGCGTATCAACCGGGGGATCCTACGAGCAGTACTTC
CASSVSTGGSYEQYF